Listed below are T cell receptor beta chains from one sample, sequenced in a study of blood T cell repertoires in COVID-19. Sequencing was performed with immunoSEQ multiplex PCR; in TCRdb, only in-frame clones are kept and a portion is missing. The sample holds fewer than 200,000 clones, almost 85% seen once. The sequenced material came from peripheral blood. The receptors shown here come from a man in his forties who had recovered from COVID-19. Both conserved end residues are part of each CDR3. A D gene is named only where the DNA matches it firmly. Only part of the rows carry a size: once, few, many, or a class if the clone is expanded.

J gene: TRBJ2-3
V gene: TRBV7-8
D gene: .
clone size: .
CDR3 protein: CASSPKDWGHTQYF
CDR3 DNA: TGTGCCAGCAGCCCAAAGGACTGGGGGCATACGCAGTATTTT

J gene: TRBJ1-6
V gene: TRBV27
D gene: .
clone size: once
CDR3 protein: CASSLPGRGKGALHF
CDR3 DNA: TGTGCCAGCAGTTTACCGGGCAGGGGAAAGGGGGCCCTCCACTTT

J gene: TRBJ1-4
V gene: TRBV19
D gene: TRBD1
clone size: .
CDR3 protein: CASAYRGSEKLFF
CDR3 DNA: TGTGCCAGTGCATACAGGGGTTCGGAAAAACTGTTTTTT

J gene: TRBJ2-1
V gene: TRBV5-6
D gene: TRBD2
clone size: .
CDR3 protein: CASSYGLASSYNEQFF
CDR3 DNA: TGTGCCAGCAGCTACGGACTAGCCAGCTCCTACAATGAGCAGTTCTTC

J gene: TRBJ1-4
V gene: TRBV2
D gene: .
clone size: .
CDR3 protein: CASRADSGKLFF
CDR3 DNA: TGTGCCAGCAGAGCGGACAGCGGAAAACTGTTTTTT

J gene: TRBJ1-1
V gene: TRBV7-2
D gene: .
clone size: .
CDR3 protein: CASSLGGSGGKAFF
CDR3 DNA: TGTGCCAGCAGCTTAGGAGGTTCCGGGGGTAAAGCTTTCTTT

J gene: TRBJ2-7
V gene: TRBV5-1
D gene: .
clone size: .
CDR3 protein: CASSSAAGSSYEQYF
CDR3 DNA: TGCGCCAGCAGCTCGGCGGCGGGTAGCTCCTACGAGCAGTACTTC

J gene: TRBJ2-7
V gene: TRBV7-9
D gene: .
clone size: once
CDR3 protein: CASSEGFGGYEQYF
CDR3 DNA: TGTGCCAGCAGCGAGGGTTTCGGTGGGTACGAGCAGTACTTC

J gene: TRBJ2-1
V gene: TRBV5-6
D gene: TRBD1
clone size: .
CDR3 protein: CASSFHRDRGRTYNEQFF
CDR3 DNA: TGTGCCAGCAGCTTCCACCGTGACAGGGGGCGGACCTACAATGAGCAGTTCTTC

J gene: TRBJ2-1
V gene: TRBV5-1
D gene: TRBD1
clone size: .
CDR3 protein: CASSQRTGVNEQFF
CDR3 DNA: TGCGCCAGCAGCCAACGGACAGGGGTCAATGAGCAGTTCTTC

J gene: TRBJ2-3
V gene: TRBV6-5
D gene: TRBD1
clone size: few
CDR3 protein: CAIAGTGTPDTQYF
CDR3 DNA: TGTGCCATTGCCGGGACAGGGACTCCAGATACGCAGTATTTT

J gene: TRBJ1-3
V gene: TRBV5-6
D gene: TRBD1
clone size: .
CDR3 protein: CASIKQGSNTIYF
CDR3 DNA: TGTGCCAGCATCAAACAGGGGAGCAACACCATATATTTT

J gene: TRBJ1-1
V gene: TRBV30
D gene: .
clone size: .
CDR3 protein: CAWSVGGNTEAFF
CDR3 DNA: TGTGCCTGGAGTGTGGGGGGGAACACTGAAGCTTTCTTT

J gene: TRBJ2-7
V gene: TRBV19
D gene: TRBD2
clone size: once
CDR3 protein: CASSIAGGGRYEQYF
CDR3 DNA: TGTGCCAGTAGTATAGCGGGGGGTGGTAGGTACGAGCAGTACTTC

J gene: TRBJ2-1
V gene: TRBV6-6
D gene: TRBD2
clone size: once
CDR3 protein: CASTLRAGHEQFF
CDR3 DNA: TGTGCCAGCACTCTGAGAGCGGGGCATGAGCAGTTCTTC

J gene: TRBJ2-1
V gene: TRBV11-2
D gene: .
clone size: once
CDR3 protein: CASSSRTEARSNEQFF
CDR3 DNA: TGTGCCAGCAGCTCGCGGACAGAGGCCCGAAGCAATGAGCAGTTCTTC

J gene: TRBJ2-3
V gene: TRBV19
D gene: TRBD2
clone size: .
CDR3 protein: CASSLGGGTDTQYF
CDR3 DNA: TGTGCCAGTAGTCTTGGGGGGGGCACAGATACGCAGTATTTT

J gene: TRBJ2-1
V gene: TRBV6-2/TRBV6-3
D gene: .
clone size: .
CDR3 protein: CASSYLAGAAYNEQFF
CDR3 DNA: TGTGCCAGCAGTTACTTGGCGGGGGCAGCTTACAATGAGCAGTTCTTC

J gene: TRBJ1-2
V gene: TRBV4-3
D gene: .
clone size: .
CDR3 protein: CASSQDESGGYTF
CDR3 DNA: TGCGCCAGCAGCCAAGATGAGAGTGGTGGCTACACCTTC

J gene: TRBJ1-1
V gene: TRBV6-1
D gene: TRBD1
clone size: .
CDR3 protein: CASSEGTGEGGTEAFF
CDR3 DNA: TGTGCCAGCAGTGAAGGGACAGGGGAGGGTGGCACTGAAGCTTTCTTT

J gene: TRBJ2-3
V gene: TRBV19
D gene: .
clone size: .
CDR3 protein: CASSTRQVTDTQYF
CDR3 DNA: TGTGCCAGTAGTACCCGACAAGTCACAGATACGCAGTATTTT

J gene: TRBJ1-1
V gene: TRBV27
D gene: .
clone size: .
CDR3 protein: CASSLNGGAAEAFF
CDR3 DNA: TGTGCCAGCAGTTTAAACGGGGGGGCCGCTGAAGCTTTCTTT

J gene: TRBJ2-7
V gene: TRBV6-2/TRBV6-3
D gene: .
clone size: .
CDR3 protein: CASSYSGSPAYEQYF
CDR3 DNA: TGTGCCAGCAGTTACTCGGGCAGCCCAGCCTACGAGCAGTACTTC

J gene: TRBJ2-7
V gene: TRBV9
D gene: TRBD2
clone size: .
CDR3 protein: CASSESGGGLEQYF
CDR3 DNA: TGTGCCAGCAGCGAAAGCGGGGGGGGGCTTGAGCAGTACTTC

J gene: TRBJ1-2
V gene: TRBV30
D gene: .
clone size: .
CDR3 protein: CAWRAGPTNYGYTF
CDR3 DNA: TGTGCCTGGAGGGCAGGCCCTACTAACTATGGCTACACCTTC

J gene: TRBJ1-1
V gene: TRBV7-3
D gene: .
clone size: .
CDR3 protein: CASSSGPPEAFF
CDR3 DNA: TGTGCCAGCAGCTCAGGTCCCCCTGAAGCTTTCTTT

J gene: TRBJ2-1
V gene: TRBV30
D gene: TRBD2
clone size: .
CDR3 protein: CAWNLAGGPGEQFF
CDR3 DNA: TGTGCCTGGAATCTAGCGGGGGGGCCCGGGGAGCAGTTCTTC

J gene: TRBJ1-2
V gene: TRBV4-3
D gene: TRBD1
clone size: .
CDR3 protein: CASSQDPAGGDYGYTF
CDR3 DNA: TGCGCCAGCAGCCAAGATCCGGCAGGGGGCGACTATGGCTACACCTTC

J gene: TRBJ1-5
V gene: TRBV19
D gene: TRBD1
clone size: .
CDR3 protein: CASSRMAGQGGNQPQHF
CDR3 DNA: TGTGCCAGTAGTAGGATGGCAGGACAGGGAGGCAATCAGCCCCAGCATTTT

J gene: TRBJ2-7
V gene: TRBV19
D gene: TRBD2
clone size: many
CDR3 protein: CASSWASGRRGYEQYF
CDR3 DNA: TGTGCCAGTAGTTGGGCTAGCGGGAGGCGGGGGTACGAGCAGTACTTC

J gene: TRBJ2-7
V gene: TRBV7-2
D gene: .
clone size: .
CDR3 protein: CASSLVSGEHEQYF
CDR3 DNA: TGTGCCAGCAGCTTAGTGTCAGGGGAACACGAGCAGTACTTC

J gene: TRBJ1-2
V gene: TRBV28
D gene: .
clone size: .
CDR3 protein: CASSPGGARYGYTF
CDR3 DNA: TGTGCCAGCAGTCCCGGGGGGGCGCGTTATGGCTACACCTTC

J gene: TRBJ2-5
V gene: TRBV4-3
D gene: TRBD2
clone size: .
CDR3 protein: CASSQAWREWGETQYF
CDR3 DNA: TGCGCCAGCAGCCAAGCCTGGCGGGAGTGGGGAGAGACCCAGTACTTC

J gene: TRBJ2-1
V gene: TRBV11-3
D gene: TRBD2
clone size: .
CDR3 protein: CASSLVLAGEQFF
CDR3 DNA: TGTGCCAGCAGCTTAGTGCTAGCGGGTGAGCAGTTCTTC

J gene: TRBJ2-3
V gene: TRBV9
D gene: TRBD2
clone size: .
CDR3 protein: CASSARDYTDTQYF
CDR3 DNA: TGTGCCAGCAGCGCTCGGGACTACACAGATACGCAGTATTTT

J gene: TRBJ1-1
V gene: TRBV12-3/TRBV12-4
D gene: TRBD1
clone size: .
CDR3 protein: CASTLDRVRGAFF
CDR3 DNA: TGTGCCAGCACACTCGACAGGGTTCGGGGAGCTTTCTTT

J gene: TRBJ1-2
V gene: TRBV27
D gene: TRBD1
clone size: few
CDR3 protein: CASSSPGTGGQYGYTF
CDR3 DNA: TGTGCCAGCAGTTCCCCCGGGACAGGGGGCCAGTATGGCTACACCTTC

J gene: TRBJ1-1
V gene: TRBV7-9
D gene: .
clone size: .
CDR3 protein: CASSLEGGTEAFF
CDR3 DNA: TGTGCCAGCAGCTTAGAGGGGGGGACTGAAGCTTTCTTT

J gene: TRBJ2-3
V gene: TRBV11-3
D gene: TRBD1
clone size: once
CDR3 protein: CASSTQGSTQYF
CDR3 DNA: TGTGCCAGCAGCACACAGGGGAGTACGCAGTATTTT

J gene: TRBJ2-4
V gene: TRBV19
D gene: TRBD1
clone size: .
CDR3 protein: CASSIGKGAGGVSAKNIQYF
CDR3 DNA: TGTGCCAGTAGTATAGGGAAGGGAGCAGGGGGTGTTTCAGCCAAAAACATTCAGTACTTC

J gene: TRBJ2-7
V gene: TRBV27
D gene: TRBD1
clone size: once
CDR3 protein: CASRGQTATPLEQYF
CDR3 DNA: TGTGCCAGCAGGGGACAGACGGCTACTCCTCTCGAGCAGTACTTC

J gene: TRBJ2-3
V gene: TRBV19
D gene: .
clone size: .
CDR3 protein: CASRLASTDTQYF
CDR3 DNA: TGTGCCAGTAGACTAGCAAGCACAGATACGCAGTATTTT

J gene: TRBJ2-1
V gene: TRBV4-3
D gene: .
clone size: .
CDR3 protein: CASSLLSRQSEQFF
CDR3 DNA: TGCGCCAGCAGCCTCTTGTCCCGACAGTCTGAGCAGTTCTTC

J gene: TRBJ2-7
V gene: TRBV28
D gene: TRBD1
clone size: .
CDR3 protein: CASSPYGDRVKHEQYF
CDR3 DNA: TGTGCCAGCAGTCCGTATGGGGACAGGGTTAAGCACGAGCAGTACTTC

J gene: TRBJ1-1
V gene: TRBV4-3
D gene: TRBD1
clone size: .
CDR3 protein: CASSQGTGVNTEAFF
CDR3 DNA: TGCGCCAGCAGCCAAGGGACAGGAGTGAACACTGAAGCTTTCTTT

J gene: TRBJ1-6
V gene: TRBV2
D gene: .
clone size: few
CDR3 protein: CASSERGSGSPLHF
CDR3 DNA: TGTGCCAGCAGTGAAAGGGGTTCAGGTTCACCCCTCCACTTT

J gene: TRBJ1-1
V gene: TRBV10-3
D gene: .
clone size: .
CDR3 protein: CAISAGGTEAFF
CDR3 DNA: TGTGCCATCAGTGCGGGGGGTACTGAAGCTTTCTTT

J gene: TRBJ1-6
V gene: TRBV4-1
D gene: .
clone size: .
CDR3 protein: CASSHHIRWGDSPLHF
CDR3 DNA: TGCGCCAGCAGCCACCATATACGATGGGGAGATTCACCCCTCCACTTT

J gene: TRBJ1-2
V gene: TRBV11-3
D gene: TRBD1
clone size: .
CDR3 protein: CASSPLDRANYGYTF
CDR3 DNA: TGTGCCAGCAGCCCGCTCGACAGGGCGAACTATGGCTACACCTTC

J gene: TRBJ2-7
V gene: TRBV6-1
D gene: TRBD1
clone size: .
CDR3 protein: CASSEGGGGTGYGHYEQYF
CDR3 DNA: TGTGCCAGCAGTGAAGGAGGAGGGGGGACAGGGTATGGTCATTACGAGCAGTACTTC